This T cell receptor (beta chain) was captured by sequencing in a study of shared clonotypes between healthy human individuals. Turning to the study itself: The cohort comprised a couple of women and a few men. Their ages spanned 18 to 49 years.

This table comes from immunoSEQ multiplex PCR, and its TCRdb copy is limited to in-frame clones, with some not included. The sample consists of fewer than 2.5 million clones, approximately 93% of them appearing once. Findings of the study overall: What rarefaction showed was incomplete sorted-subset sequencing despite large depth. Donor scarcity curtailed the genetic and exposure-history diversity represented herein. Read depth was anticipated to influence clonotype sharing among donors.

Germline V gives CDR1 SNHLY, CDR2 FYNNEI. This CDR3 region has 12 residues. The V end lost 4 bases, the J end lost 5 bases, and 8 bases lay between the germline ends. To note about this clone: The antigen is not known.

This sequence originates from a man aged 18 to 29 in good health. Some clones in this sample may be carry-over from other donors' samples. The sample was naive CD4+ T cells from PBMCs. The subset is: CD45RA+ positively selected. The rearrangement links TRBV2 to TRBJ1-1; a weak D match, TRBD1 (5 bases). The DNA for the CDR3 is TGTGCCAGCAGTGGGGGGTGGACTGAAGCTTTCTTT. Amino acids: CASSGGWTEAFF.